The clone carrying this T cell receptor (beta chain) appeared a few times. Its antigen is not identified. This entry is derived from a study of molecular identifiers for immune sequencing clone quantification. A single record per CDR3 protein comes from TCRdb applying MiXCR to the PCR reads. The data contain just under 650,000 distinct CDR3 sequences, 15% to 20% of them seen just once; the ten biggest clones take up 0.85%. Overall study findings and caveats: Beyond 20 RNA copies, clones held over 99% of effector molecules, compared with under 1% in naive cells.

The CDR3 has 14 residues. The J segment lost 6 bases and the V segment lost 5 bases, leaving 7 bases of the junction unmatched. Looked up from germline, CDR1 is MNHEY and CDR2 is SVGAGI. This chain uses TRBV6-5 with TRBJ2-3; the match to TRBD2 covers 8 bases. This sequence originates from a human donor in good health. Some libraries in this study had Jurkat cell RNA spiked in. The sample taken for sequencing was naive CD8+ T cells from blood, with Jurkat cell RNA spiked in. Sample subset: FACS-sorted CD8+CD4-CCR7+CD45RA+ naive T cells. The CDR3: CASSLSSGWDTQYF. Here the CDR3 DNA reads TGTGCCAGCAGTCTGTCTAGCGGGTGGGATACGCAGTATTTT.